These 30 T cell receptor beta chains were all obtained from the same sample, sequenced in a study of T cell clones after liver transplantation. Assay used: immunoSEQ multiplex PCR; TCRdb lists only in-frame clones, some missing. The table has 65,000 to 90,000 clones, 90% seen once. The sample consisted of CD4+ T cells from blood, taken before liver transplant. The receptors originated from a human donor who received a liver transplant.

This clone was observed once. CDR3 in DNA: TGTGCCAGCAGTGGGAAGGTGACTAATGAAAAACTGTTTTTT. Protein product: CASSGKVTNEKLFF. This chain connects TRBV2 to TRBJ1-4; D is uncertain. The CDR3 loop spans 14 amino acids. The ends were cut back, 4 bases at V and 2 bases at J, with 8 bases in the middle. The V gene's germline CDR1 is SNHLY and CDR2 FYNNEI. The full variable domain, completed using reference TRBV2 and TRBJ1-4, is EPEVTQTPSHQVTQMGQEVILRCVPISNHLYFYWYRQILGQKVEFLVSFYNNEISEKSEIFDDQFSVERPDGSNFTLKIRSTKLEDSAMYFCASSGKVTNEKLFFGSGTQLSVL.

There are a few counts of this clone. V is TRBV19 and J is TRBJ2-3; TRBD1 agrees at 7 bases. CDR1 LNHDA and CDR2 SQIVND come from the germline V gene (reference sequence). The CDR3 is 16 amino acids. V shed 2 bases and J 0 bases; nucleotides not matched to a gene: 5. Here the CDR3 reads CASSIFEGASTDTQYF. In DNA, the CDR3 is TGTGCCAGTAGTATATTCGAGGGGGCAAGCACAGATACGCAGTATTTT.

The chain has TRBV6-6 and TRBJ2-7, with 8 bases identical to TRBD1. Germline values: CDR1 MNHNY, CDR2 SVGAGI (reference sequence). The junction had 7 bases not matched to a gene; V was cut back by 1 base and J by 5 bases. The CDR3 runs 15 residues. CDR3 sequence (DNA): TGTGCCAGCAGTTACTTCGGACAGGGTATGGACGAGCAGTACTTC. Its translation is CASSYFGQGMDEQYF.

The chain uses TRBV5-1 and TRBJ2-3, with D maybe TRBD1 (6 bases). V was shortened by 3 bases and J by 2 bases, with 10 bases between the two germline ends. From germline, CDR1 is SGHRS and CDR2 YFSETQ. The CDR3 has 14 amino acids. Here the CDR3 DNA reads TGCGCCAGCAGCTCCCAGGGGTTCACAGATACGCAGTATTTT. The encoded protein is CASSSQGFTDTQYF.

This chain connects TRBV5-8 to TRBJ2-7; 7 bases line up with TRBD2. Germline V gene sequence: CDR1 SGHTS, CDR2 YDEGEE. This CDR3 has 14 amino acids. The junction had 8 bases not matched to a gene; V was cut back by 2 bases and J by 6 bases. CDR3 sequence: CASSFVRGGGEQYF. DNA for the CDR3: TGTGCCAGCAGCTTCGTCCGGGGCGGGGGCGAGCAGTACTTC. Complete variable domain (other parts from reference TRBV5-8 and TRBJ2-7): EAGVTQSPTHLIKTRGQQATLRCSPISGHTSVYWYQQALGLGLQFLLWYDEGEERNRGNFPPRFSGRQFPNYSSELNVNALELEDSALYLCASSFVRGGGEQYFGPGTRLTVT.

The V and J genes are TRBV5-4 and TRBJ1-1; no clear D gene. The germline CDR1 and CDR2 sequences are SGHNT and YYREEE (reference sequence). This CDR3 spans 15 amino acids. Trimming shortened V by 2 bases and J by 4 bases, and 15 bases separated the two germline ends. In DNA, the CDR3 is TGTGCCAGCAGCTTCGCCGGGCCTTTAGGCACTGAAGCTTTCTTT. Residues: CASSFAGPLGTEAFF. The whole variable domain, remainder taken from reference TRBV5-4 and TRBJ1-1, is ETGVTQSPTHLIKTRGQQVTLRCSSQSGHNTVSWYQQALGQGPQFIFQYYREEENGRGNFPPRFSGLQFPNYSSELNVNALELDDSALYLCASSFAGPLGTEAFFGQGTRLTVV.

The chain recombines TRBV2 with TRBJ1-1; D may be TRBD1 (6 bases). CDR1 is SNHLY and CDR2 is FYNNEI in the germline V gene. V lost 0 bases and J 9 bases, leaving 14 bases between the germline ends. This CDR3 comprises 14 residues. CDR3 DNA sequence: TGTGCCAGCAGTGAAGCCAGGGGCCGCCTTCAAGCTTTCTTT. Encoded protein: CASSEARGRLQAFF.

The V gene is TRBV4-2, the J gene TRBJ2-7; D is unclear. CDR3 length: 14 residues. Between the trimmed V and J ends, which lost 3 bases and 1 base, there was a span of 10 bases. The V gene's germline CDR1 is LGHNA and CDR2 YNFKEQ. The CDR3 spells CASSHPGPSYEQYF. The CDR3 nucleotides read TGTGCCAGCAGCCATCCCGGCCCGTCCTACGAGCAGTACTTC.

This chain joins TRBV4-2 and TRBJ1-1, with D possibly TRBD1 on 6 matching bases. V shed 0 bases and J shed 5 bases, with 10 bases lying between them. Looked up from germline, CDR1 is LGHNA and CDR2 is YNFKEQ. The CDR3 has 14 residues. In DNA, the CDR3 is TGTGCCAGCAGCCAAGATACAGGGAGGACTGAAGCTTTCTTT. This translates into CASSQDTGRTEAFF.

The CDR3 is CASSEETNEKLFF. In nucleotides, the CDR3 is TGTGCCAGCAGTGAAGAGACTAATGAAAAACTGTTTTTT. This chain uses TRBV2 with TRBJ1-4; no clear D gene. This CDR3 comprises 13 residues. The germline V gene encodes CDR1 SNHLY and CDR2 FYNNEI. V was shortened by 1 base and J by 2 bases, with 2 bases between the two germline ends.

V is TRBV18 and J is TRBJ2-1; D gene uncertain. V gave up 5 bases and J gave up 0 bases, with 11 bases separating them. The CDR3 spans 15 residues. Germline V gene data show CDR1 as KGHSH and CDR2 as LQKENI. The CDR3 reads CASSAHISSYNEQFF. CDR3 nucleotides: TGTGCCAGCTCAGCTCATATTAGCTCCTACAATGAGCAGTTCTTC.

The rearrangement links TRBV7-3 to TRBJ2-3; D is possibly TRBD1 or TRBD2 (5 bases each). CDR3 length: 16 residues. V was shortened by 2 bases and J by 5 bases, with 17 bases between the two germline ends. Germline V CDR1 and CDR2: SGHTA, FQGTGA. CDR3 region: CASSLGRGTHLDTQYF. CDR3 nucleotides: TGTGCCAGCAGCTTAGGCCGAGGGACGCACCTAGATACGCAGTATTTT.

The CDR3 DNA reads as TGTGCCAGCAGCGCTGACATGAACACTGAAGCTTTCTTT. Residues: CASSADMNTEAFF. The V and J genes are TRBV5-4 and TRBJ1-1; no definite D call. The CDR3 has 13 residues. The germline V and J ends were trimmed by 4 bases and 0 bases, with 7 bases remaining between them. Looked up from germline, CDR1 is SGHNT and CDR2 is YYREEE (reference sequence).

The J gene is TRBJ2-7, the V gene TRBV6-1; D call uncertain. This CDR3 has 12 amino acids. Germline lookup yields CDR1 MNHNS and CDR2 SASEGT. V was cut by 2 bases and J by 4 bases, with 6 bases left in between. The DNA for the CDR3 is TGTGCCAGCAGTGAAAACTATTACGAGCAGTACTTC. This sequence encodes CASSENYYEQYF.

This clone occurred a few times. The V and J genes are TRBV27 and TRBJ2-1, with D perhaps TRBD1 (5 bases). Trimming removed 5 bases at V and 5 bases at J, with 10 bases between. CDR3 length: 13 amino acids. Germline V lookup: CDR1 MNHEY, CDR2 SMNVEV (reference sequence). The CDR3 DNA follows: TGTGCCAGCAGTCCCCGGACACACAATGAGCAGTTCTTC. Its translation: CASSPRTHNEQFF.

The V call is TRBV2, the J call TRBJ2-1, with a weak D call TRBD2 (6 bases). The CDR3 totals 16 residues. Germline CDR1 is SNHLY and CDR2 is FYNNEI. V was clipped by 6 bases and J by 2 bases, with 17 bases between them. The DNA for the CDR3 is TGTGCCAGCAGCGTAGACCTACTAGCAACCTACAATGAGCAGTTCTTC. As protein: CASSVDLLATYNEQFF. The full variable domain, its missing parts supplied by reference TRBV2 and TRBJ2-1, is EPEVTQTPSHQVTQMGQEVILRCVPISNHLYFYWYRQILGQKVEFLVSFYNNEISEKSEIFDDQFSVERPDGSNFTLKIRSTKLEDSAMYFCASSVDLLATYNEQFFGPGTRLTVL.

This chain uses TRBV28 with TRBJ2-7, with D unclear. Germline-derived CDR1 and CDR2 are MDHEN and SYDVKM. V lost 5 bases to trimming and J lost 3 bases, with 11 bases between them. The CDR3 totals 13 residues. The CDR3 is CASSPVIGYEQYF. For the CDR3, the DNA is TGTGCCAGCAGTCCCGTCATCGGCTACGAGCAGTACTTC.

This clone was recorded once. The V call is TRBV6-1, the J call TRBJ1-1; no definite D call. In germline, CDR1 is MNHNS, CDR2 SASEGT. Trimming cost V 6 bases and J 4 bases, with 18 bases left between them. The CDR3 extends over 15 amino acids. CDR3 bases: TGTGCCAGCAGCCTCAAACGGAGTTTGGGCACTGAAGCTTTCTTT. Amino acid sequence: CASSLKRSLGTEAFF.

CDR3 coding DNA: TGTGCCAGCCGGAAACAAAGCGGGAGCTCCTACGAGCAGTACTTC. It is translated as CASRKQSGSSYEQYF. J is TRBJ2-7 and V is TRBV2, with 8 bases aligning to TRBD2. V shed 8 bases and J 0 bases; nucleotides not matched to a gene: 9. There are 15 residues in the CDR3. Germline CDR1 is SNHLY and CDR2 is FYNNEI.

This clone was recorded once. This chain uses TRBV7-9 with TRBJ1-1; D remains ambiguous. CDR1 and CDR2 (germline): SEHNR, FQNEAQ (reference sequence). V was clipped by 1 base and J by 5 bases, with 8 bases between them. The CDR3 sequence is 13 residues long. CDR3 protein: CASSLEEGTEAFF. DNA for the CDR3: TGTGCCAGCAGCTTAGAGGAGGGTACTGAAGCTTTCTTT.

The chain is built from TRBV11-1 and TRBJ2-3; D is ambiguous. CDR3 length: 13 amino acids. The germline gives CDR1 SGHAT, CDR2 FQDESV (reference sequence). Trimming pared 6 bases from V and 0 bases from J, leaving 7 bases between. CDR3 residues: CASRQASTDTQYF. The CDR3 DNA follows: TGTGCCAGCAGACAAGCGAGCACAGATACGCAGTATTTT.

The genes are TRBV7-8 and TRBJ2-7; TRBD1 agrees at 9 bases. The trim removed 2 bases at V and 5 bases at J, leaving 1 base unmatched. CDR1 and CDR2 (germline): SGHVS, FQNEAQ. The CDR3 sequence is 13 residues long. The CDR3 is CASSLRQGDEQYF. As DNA, the CDR3 is TGTGCCAGCAGCTTACGACAGGGGGACGAGCAGTACTTC. Drawing the rest from reference TRBV7-8 and TRBJ2-7, the complete variable domain is GAGVSQSPRYKVAKRGQDVALRCDPISGHVSLFWYQQALGQGPEFLTYFQNEAQLDKSGLPSDRFFAERPEGSVSTLKIQRTQQEDSAVYLCASSLRQGDEQYFGPGTRLTVT.

The V call is TRBV30, the J call TRBJ2-2, with 8 bases identical to TRBD1. This CDR3 contains 13 residues. V dropped 4 bases and J dropped 7; count of bases not matched to a gene: 5. CDR1 GTSNPN and CDR2 SVGIG come from the germline V gene (reference sequence). CDR3 amino acids: CAWTRQGHGELFF. CDR3 coding DNA: TGTGCCTGGACACGACAGGGGCACGGGGAGCTGTTTTTT.

This chain uses TRBV7-6 with TRBJ2-4, with D tentatively TRBD2 (6 bases). The ends were cut back, 4 bases at V and 9 bases at J, with 19 bases in the middle. The V gene's germline CDR1 is SGHVS and CDR2 FNYEAQ. CDR3 length equals 15 residues. The CDR3 here is CASSSWEVAGGIQYF. The CDR3 coding sequence is TGTGCCAGCAGCTCCTGGGAGGTAGCCGGTGGCATTCAGTACTTC.

The genes are TRBV6-1 and TRBJ2-1, with a tentative D call TRBD1 (5 bases). The germline CDR1 and CDR2 sequences are MNHNS and SASEGT. Trimming removed 4 bases at V and 5 bases at J, with 15 bases between. This CDR3 spans 15 amino acids. For the CDR3, the DNA is TGTGCCAGCAGTGTTAGACAGTCCCCAAACAATGAGCAGTTCTTC. The encoded protein is CASSVRQSPNNEQFF.

This clone was seen once. V usage is TRBV19 and J usage is TRBJ2-1, with D possibly being TRBD2 (5 bases). V was cut by 4 bases and J by 4 bases, with 11 bases left in between. Germline V CDR1 and CDR2: LNHDA, SQIVND (reference sequence). This CDR3 has 14 residues. In nucleotides, the CDR3 is TGTGCCAGTAGTAACGGGATCGCTTACAATGAGCAGTTCTTC. Translation: CASSNGIAYNEQFF.

This chain uses TRBV6-1 with TRBJ2-5; D uncertain. Germline CDR1 reads MNHNS; CDR2 reads SASEGT. The CDR3 is 13 residues long. V shed 2 bases and J shed 1 base, with 5 bases lying between them. CDR3 bases: TGTGCCAGCAGTGAACCTGGCCAAGAGACCCAGTACTTC. It encodes CASSEPGQETQYF.

V usage is TRBV28 and J usage is TRBJ2-2; the D gene is possibly TRBD2 (5 bases). V shed 3 bases and J shed 6 bases, with 11 bases lying between them. Germline loops: CDR1 MDHEN, CDR2 SYDVKM. CDR3 length: 14 amino acids. The CDR3 reads CASSFPGESGELFF. CDR3 sequence (DNA): TGTGCCAGCAGTTTCCCCGGGGAATCCGGGGAGCTGTTTTTT.

This sequence joins TRBV21-1 and TRBJ2-7. TRBV21-1 is an annotated pseudogene. The CDR3 sequence is 14 residues long. This CDR3 reads CAGDITGSSYEQYF. In DNA form, the CDR3 reads TGTGCCGGGGATATAACGGGTAGCTCCTACGAGCAGTACTTC.

V usage is TRBV5-4 and J usage is TRBJ2-5, with D perhaps TRBD1 (5 bases). CDR3 length: 14 amino acids. V was pared by 4 bases and J by 5 bases, with 15 bases between. CDR1 and CDR2 from the germline V gene are SGHNT and YYREEE (reference sequence). The DNA for the CDR3 is TGTGCCAGCAGCAATCGACAGATCTTGGAGACCCAGTACTTC. Translating it yields CASSNRQILETQYF.